These T cell receptor beta chains were read from a single sample in a study of cytomegalovirus exposure and HLA in healthy donors. The protocol was immunoSEQ multiplex PCR, while the TCRdb copy is restricted to in-frame clones and leaves out a portion. The data show about 180,000 clones, approximately 81% seen once. Sequenced: PBMCs. The receptors here all came from a female donor in good health and CMV-seronegative. CDR3s include the opening cysteine and the closing phenylalanine or tryptophan.

V	J	CDR3
TRBV2	TRBJ2-3	CASTETGGGFRTDTQYF
TRBV7-9	TRBJ2-5	CASEGREETQYF
TRBV7-9	TRBJ2-4	CASSGRVAENIQYF
TRBV4-3	TRBJ2-5	CASSQGGGGGTQETQYF
TRBV10-3	TRBJ2-7	CAISEEVFGQYF
TRBV5-1	TRBJ2-1	CASSSSQSLAGAFLQFF
TRBV10-3	TRBJ2-7	CAISESSGRAVGEQYF
TRBV13	TRBJ2-7	CASSVEGYEQYF
TRBV11-2	TRBJ2-3	CASSLQRGGDTQYF
TRBV5-1	TRBJ2-2	CASSLRKAVNTGELFF
TRBV20-1	TRBJ2-5	CSASGETQYF
TRBV5-1	TRBJ2-6	CASSPAGVGANVLTF
TRBV7-9	TRBJ2-7	CASSATSGGPYEQYF
TRBV29-1	TRBJ2-1	CSVGLAVDNEQFF
TRBV30	TRBJ1-2	CAWRTDRAYGYTF
TRBV4-2	TRBJ2-5	CASSQDPSGTSRIQETQYF
TRBV6-6	TRBJ2-3	CASSSPRVSDTQYF
TRBV4-3	TRBJ2-1	CASSSGGRDYNEQFF
TRBV6-1	TRBJ1-6	CASSERRTPDSPLHF
TRBV2	TRBJ2-1	CASSETSGRVYNEQFF
TRBV10-3	TRBJ2-5	CAISPRGSGAQETQYF
TRBV2	TRBJ2-7	CASDMAGQKYEQYF
TRBV9	TRBJ2-1	CASSPPVSGDYNEQFF
TRBV11-3	TRBJ2-7	CASSSSPPYEQYF
TRBV6-6	TRBJ1-4	CASSFRAGREKLFF